The TCR beta chain described here comes from a study of CD8 T cells in ankylosing spondylitis. Study-wide results and caveats: Certain motif variants had earlier appeared in reactive arthritis synovial fluid and blood.

With respect to this clonotype: Its matching antigen is unknown.

This CDR3 region has 15 residues. Germline V CDR1 and CDR2: SQVTM, ANQGSEA. With 6 bases clipped from V and 0 bases from J, the junction kept 10 bases outside the gene matches. TCRdb reprocessed the 5' RACE reads via MiXCR and lists one record per CDR3 protein. The sample carries about 140,000 distinct CDR3 sequences, under 35% recorded once. What was sequenced was synovial fluid, either unsorted or a sorted T cell fraction (not recorded which). The chain recombines TRBV29-1 with TRBJ1-1; 7 bases map to TRBD1. This clonotype originated in a male donor with ankylosing spondylitis. The CDR3 loop reads CSVAIFRGMNTEAFF. As DNA, the CDR3 is TGCAGCGTAGCAATCTTCAGGGGGATGAACACTGAAGCTTTCTTT.